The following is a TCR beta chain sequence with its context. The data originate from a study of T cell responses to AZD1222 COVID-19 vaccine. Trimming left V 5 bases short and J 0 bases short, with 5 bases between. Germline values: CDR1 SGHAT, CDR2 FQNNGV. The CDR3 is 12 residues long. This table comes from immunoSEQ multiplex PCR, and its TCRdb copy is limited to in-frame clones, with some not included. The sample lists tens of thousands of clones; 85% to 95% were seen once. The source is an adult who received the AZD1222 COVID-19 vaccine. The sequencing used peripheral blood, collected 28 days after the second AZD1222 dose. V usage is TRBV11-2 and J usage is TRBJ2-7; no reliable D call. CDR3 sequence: CASSPSSYEQYF. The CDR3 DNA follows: TGTGCCAGCAGCCCTAGCTCCTACGAGCAGTACTTC.